This TCR beta chain was obtained from a study of T cells after yellow fever vaccination. Study details: The SMART-Seq v4 Ultra Low Input method served to prepare the low-cell-number fractions. General study points: The CD4 and CD8 compartments had a small share of their clonotypes in common.

Comments on this clonotype: The antigen remains unidentified.

Template switching with 5'RACE generated the TCR cDNA and added a universal primer site and UMIs. MiXCR, applied by TCRdb to the 5' RACE reads, yields one record per CDR3 protein. Altogether hundreds of thousands of distinct CDR3 sequences are present, around 6.4% being singletons, with the ten largest covering approximately 16%. The clonotype comes from a man aged 30-40 years who received the YFV17D yellow fever vaccine. The sample was PBMCs, taken 5 days after the yellow fever booster vaccination.

CDR3 sequence: CASSVAGFSGNTIYF. As DNA, the CDR3 is TGTGCCAGCAGTGTGGCGGGGTTCAGTGGAAACACCATATATTTT. The V gene is TRBV6-1, the J gene TRBJ1-3; no firm D call. The ends were cut back, 4 bases at V and 3 bases at J, with 13 bases in the middle. The CDR3 runs 15 residues. From germline, CDR1 is MNHNS and CDR2 SASEGT.